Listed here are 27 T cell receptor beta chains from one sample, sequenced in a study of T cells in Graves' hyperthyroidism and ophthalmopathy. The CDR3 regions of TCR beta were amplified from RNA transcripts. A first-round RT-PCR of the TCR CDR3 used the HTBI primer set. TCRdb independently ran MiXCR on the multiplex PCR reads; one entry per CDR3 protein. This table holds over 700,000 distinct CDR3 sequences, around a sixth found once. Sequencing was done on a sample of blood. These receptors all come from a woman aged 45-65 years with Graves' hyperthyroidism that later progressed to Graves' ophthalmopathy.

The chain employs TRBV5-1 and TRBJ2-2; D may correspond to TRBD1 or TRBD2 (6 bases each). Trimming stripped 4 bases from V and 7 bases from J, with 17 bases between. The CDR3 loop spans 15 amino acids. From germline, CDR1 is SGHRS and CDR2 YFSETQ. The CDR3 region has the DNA TGCGCCAGCAGCGTCACTAGGGGGGACGGCGGGGAGCTGTTTTTT. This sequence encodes CASSVTRGDGGELFF.

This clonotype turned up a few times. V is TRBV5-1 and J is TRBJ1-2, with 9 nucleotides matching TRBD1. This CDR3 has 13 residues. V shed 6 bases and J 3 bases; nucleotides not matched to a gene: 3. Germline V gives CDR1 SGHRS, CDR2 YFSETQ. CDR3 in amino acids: CASNRDRDYGYTF. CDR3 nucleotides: TGCGCCAGCAACCGGGACAGGGACTATGGCTACACCTTC.

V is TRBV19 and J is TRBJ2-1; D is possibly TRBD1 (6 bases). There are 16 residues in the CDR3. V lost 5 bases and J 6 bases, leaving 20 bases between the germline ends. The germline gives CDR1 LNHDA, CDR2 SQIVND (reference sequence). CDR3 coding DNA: TGTGCCAGTAGTGCCCAGGGGCCCCGCTCGGTCAATGAGCAGTTCTTC. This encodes CASSAQGPRSVNEQFF. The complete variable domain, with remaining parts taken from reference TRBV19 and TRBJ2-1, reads DGGITQSPKYLFRKEGQNVTLSCEQNLNHDAMYWYRQDPGQGLRLIYYSQIVNDFQKGDIAEGYSVSREKKESFPLTVTSAQKNPTAFYLCASSAQGPRSVNEQFFGPGTRLTVL.

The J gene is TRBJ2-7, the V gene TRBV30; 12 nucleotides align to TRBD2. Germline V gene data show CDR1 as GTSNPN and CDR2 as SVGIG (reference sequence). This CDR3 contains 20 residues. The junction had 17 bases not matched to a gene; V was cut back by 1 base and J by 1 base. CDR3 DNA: TGTGCCTGGAGTGCAACCCCCGGACTAGCGGGACCAGGCGGATCCTACGAGCAGTACTTC. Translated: CAWSATPGLAGPGGSYEQYF.

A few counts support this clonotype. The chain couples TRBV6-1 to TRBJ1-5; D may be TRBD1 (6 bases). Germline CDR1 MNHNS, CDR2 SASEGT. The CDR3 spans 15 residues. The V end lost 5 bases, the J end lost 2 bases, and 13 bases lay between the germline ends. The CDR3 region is CASSQPGGGNQPQHF. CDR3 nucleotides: TGTGCCAGCAGTCAGCCGGGGGGCGGCAATCAGCCCCAGCATTTT.

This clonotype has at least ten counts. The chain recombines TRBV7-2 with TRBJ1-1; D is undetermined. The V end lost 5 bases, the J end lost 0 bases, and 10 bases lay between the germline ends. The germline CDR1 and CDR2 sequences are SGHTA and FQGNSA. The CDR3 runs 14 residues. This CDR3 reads CASSPVSMNTEAFF. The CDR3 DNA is TGTGCCAGCAGCCCCGTTTCCATGAACACTGAAGCTTTCTTT.

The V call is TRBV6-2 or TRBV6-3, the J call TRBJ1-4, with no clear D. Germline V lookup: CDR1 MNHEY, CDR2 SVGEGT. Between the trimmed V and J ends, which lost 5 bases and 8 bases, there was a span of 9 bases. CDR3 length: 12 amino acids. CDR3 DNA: TGTGCCAGCAGTCCACTGGGGGAAAAACTGTTTTTT. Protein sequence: CASSPLGEKLFF.

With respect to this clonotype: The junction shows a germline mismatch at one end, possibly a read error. The DNA of the CDR3 is TGTGCCAGCAGCCTAGGAGGGACAGGGCGGGCCGGGGAGCTGTTTTTT. Translating it yields CASSLGGTGRAGELFF. The V and J genes are TRBV13 and TRBJ2-2; 9 bases map to TRBD1. Germline loops: CDR1 PRHDT, CDR2 FYEKMQ (reference sequence). CDR3 size: 16 residues.

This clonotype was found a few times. The CDR3, as DNA: TGCAGTGCTAGTGGCCTAGCAGGGGAGACCCAGTACTTC. The encoded protein is CSASGLAGETQYF. The gene calls are TRBV20-1 and TRBJ2-5, with D possibly being TRBD1 or TRBD2 (5 bases each). The CDR3 contains 13 residues. Germline V gene sequence: CDR1 DFQATT, CDR2 SNEGSKA (reference sequence). The ends were cut back, 3 bases at V and 5 bases at J, with 13 bases in the middle.

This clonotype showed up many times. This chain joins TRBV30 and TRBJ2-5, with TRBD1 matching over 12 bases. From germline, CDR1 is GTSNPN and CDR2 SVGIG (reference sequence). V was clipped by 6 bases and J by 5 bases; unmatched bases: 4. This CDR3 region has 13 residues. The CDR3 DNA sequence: TGTGCCTGTCCGGGACAGGGGGCCGAGACCCAGTACTTC. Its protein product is CACPGQGAETQYF.

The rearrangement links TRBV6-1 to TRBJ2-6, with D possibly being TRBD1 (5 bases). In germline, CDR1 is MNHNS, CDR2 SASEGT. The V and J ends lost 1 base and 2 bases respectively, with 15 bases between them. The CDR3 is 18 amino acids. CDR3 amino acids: CASSEVVRGSTGANVLTF. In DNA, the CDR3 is TGTGCCAGCAGTGAAGTGGTTAGGGGATCTACTGGGGCCAACGTCCTGACTTTC.

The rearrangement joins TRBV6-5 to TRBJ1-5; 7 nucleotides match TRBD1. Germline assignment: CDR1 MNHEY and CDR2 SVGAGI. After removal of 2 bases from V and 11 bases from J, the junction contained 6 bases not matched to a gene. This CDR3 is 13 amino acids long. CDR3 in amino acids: CASSYRQGKTQHF. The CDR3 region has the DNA TGTGCCAGCAGTTACAGACAGGGTAAGACCCAGCATTTT.

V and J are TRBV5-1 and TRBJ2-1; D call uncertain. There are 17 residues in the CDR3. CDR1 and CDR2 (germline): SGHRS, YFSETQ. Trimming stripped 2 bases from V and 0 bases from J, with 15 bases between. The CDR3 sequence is CASSLTSLDRSYNEQFF. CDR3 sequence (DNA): TGCGCCAGCAGCTTAACCTCTCTGGATCGCTCCTACAATGAGCAGTTCTTC. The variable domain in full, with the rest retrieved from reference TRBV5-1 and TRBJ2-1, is KAGVTQTPRYLIKTRGQQVTLSCSPISGHRSVSWYQQTPGQGLQFLFEYFSETQRNKGNFPGRFSGRQFSNSRSEMNVSTLELGDSALYLCASSLTSLDRSYNEQFFGPGTRLTVL.

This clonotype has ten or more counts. The CDR3 is CASRKQGLAPDTQYF. As DNA, the CDR3 is TGTGCCAGCAGGAAGCAGGGACTAGCGCCAGATACGCAGTATTTT. This chain uses TRBV11-2 with TRBJ2-3, with 10 nucleotides matching TRBD2. This CDR3 has 15 amino acids. From germline, CDR1 is SGHAT and CDR2 FQNNGV. The V gene end was trimmed by 6 bases and the J gene end by 4 bases; junction bases not matched to a gene: 7. Combining the CDR3 with reference TRBV11-2 and TRBJ2-3 gives the whole variable domain EAGVAQSPRYKIIEKRQSVAFWCNPISGHATLYWYQQILGQGPKLLIQFQNNGVVDDSQLPKDRFSAERLKGVDSTLKIQPAKLEDSAVYLCASRKQGLAPDTQYFGPGTRLTVL.

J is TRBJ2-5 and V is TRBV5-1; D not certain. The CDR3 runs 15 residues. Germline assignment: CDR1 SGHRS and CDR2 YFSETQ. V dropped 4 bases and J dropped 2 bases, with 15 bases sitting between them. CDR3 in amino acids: CASSTATITQETQYF. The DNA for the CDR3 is TGCGCCAGCAGCACCGCCACCATTACACAAGAGACCCAGTACTTC.

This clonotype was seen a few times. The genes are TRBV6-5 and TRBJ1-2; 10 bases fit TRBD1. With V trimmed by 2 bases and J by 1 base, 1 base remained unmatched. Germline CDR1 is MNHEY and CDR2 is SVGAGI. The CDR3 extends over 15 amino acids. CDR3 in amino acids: CASSYGDRGNYGYTF. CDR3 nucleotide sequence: TGTGCCAGCAGTTACGGGGACAGGGGTAACTATGGCTACACCTTC.

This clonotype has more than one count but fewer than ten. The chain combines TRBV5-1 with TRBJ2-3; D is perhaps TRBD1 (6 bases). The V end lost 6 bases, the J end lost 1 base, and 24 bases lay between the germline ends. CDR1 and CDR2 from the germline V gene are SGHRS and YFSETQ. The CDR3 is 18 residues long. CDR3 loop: CASISGHRFTPGTDTQYF. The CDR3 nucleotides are TGCGCCAGCATCTCGGGACACCGGTTTACTCCGGGCACAGATACGCAGTATTTT.

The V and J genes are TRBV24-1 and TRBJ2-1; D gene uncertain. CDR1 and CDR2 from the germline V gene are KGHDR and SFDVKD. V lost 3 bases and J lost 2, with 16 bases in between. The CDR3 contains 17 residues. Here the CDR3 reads CATSDTRTLATYNEQFF. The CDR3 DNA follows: TGTGCCACCAGTGATACACGGACGTTGGCCACCTACAATGAGCAGTTCTTC.

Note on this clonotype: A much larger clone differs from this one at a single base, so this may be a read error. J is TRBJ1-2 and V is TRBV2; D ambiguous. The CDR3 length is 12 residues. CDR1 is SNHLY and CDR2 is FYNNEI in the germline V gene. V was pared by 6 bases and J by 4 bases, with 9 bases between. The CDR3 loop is CASREESYGYTF. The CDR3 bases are TGTGCCAGCAGAGAGGAAAGCTATGGCTACACCTTC.

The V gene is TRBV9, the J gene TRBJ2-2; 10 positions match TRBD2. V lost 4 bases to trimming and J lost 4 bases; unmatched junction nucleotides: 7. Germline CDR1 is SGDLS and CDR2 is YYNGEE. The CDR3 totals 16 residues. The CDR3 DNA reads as TGTGCCAGCAGCTCTCGGACTAGCGGAGCCACCGGGGAGCTGTTTTTT. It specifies CASSSRTSGATGELFF.

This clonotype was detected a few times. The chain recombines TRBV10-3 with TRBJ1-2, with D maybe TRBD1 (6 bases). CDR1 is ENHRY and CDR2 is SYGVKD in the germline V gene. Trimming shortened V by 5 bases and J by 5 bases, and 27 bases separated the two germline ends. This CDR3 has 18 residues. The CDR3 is CAISPAPPDSPARYGYTF. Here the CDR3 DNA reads TGTGCCATCAGTCCTGCTCCACCGGACAGCCCAGCGAGGTATGGCTACACCTTC.

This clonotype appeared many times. The CDR3 region is CSARDPLGGGTDTQYF. The CDR3 DNA sequence: TGCAGTGCTAGAGATCCCCTCGGTGGGGGCACAGATACGCAGTATTTT. This chain uses TRBV20-1 with TRBJ2-3; the D is unclear. Germline-derived CDR1 and CDR2 are DFQATT and SNEGSKA (reference sequence). V lost 0 bases and J 1 base, leaving 14 bases between the germline ends. The CDR3 extends over 16 amino acids.

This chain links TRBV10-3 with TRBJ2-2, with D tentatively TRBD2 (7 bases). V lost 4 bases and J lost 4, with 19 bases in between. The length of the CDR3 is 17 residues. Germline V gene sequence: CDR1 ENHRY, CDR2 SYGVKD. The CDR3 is CAISGVGGQTATGELFF. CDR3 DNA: TGTGCCATCAGTGGGGTGGGGGGGCAGACGGCCACCGGGGAGCTGTTTTTT.

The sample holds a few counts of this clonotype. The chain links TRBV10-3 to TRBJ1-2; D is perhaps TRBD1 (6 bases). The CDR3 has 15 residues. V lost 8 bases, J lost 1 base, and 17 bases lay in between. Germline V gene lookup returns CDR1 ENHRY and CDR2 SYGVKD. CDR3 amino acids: CAIRAETGVNYGYTF. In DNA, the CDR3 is TGTGCCATCCGGGCCGAGACAGGCGTTAACTATGGCTACACCTTC.

CDR3 nucleotide sequence: TGCGCCAGAACGACAGAGAATAGGGAGGGCACCGGGGAGCTGTTTTTT. Residues: CARTTENREGTGELFF. The rearrangement links TRBV10-1 to TRBJ2-2; 7 bases line up with TRBD2. J lost 4 bases, V lost 9 bases, and 14 bases had no gene match. Germline values: CDR1 WNHNN, CDR2 SYGVQD (reference sequence). The CDR3 has 16 amino acids.

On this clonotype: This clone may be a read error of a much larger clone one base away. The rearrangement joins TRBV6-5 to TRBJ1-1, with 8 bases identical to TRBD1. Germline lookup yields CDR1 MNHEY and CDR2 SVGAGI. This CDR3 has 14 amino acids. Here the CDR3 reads CASGYRGMNTEAFF. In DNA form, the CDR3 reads TGTGCCAGCGGTTACAGGGGGATGAACACTGAAGCTTTCTTT.

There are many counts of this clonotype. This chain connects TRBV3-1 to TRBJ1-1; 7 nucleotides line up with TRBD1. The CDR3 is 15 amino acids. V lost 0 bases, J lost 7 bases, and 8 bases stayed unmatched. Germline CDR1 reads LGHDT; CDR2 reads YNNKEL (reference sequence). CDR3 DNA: TGTGCCAGCAGCCAAGAATCGGGACAGTTGGATGAAGCTTTCTTT. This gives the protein CASSQESGQLDEAFF.